Sequencing of this TCR beta chain was carried out in a study of cytomegalovirus exposure and HLA in healthy donors. This clone is a singleton in its sample. As for the donors, each was a healthy bone marrow donor. Researchers ran the PCR with 60 Vbeta and 13 Jbeta primers. Method: immunoSEQ multiplex PCR; TCRdb's copy keeps in-frame clones and lacks some. The sample gives about 160,000 clones, approximately 80% of which show up once; approximately 1.9% is in the top ten. The V and J ends lost 0 bases and 8 bases respectively, with 13 bases between them. The germline gives CDR1 MNHEY, CDR2 SVGAGI. The CDR3 spans 15 residues.

The receptor comes from a man between 18 and 29 years old in good health and CMV-seronegative. Sequencing input: PBMCs. V usage is TRBV6-5 and J usage is TRBJ1-4; D may be TRBD1 (5 bases). CDR3 nucleotide sequence: TGTGCCAGCAGTTACTCGCCGGGGGGGAGGGAAAAACTGTTTTTT. Encoded protein: CASSYSPGGREKLFF.